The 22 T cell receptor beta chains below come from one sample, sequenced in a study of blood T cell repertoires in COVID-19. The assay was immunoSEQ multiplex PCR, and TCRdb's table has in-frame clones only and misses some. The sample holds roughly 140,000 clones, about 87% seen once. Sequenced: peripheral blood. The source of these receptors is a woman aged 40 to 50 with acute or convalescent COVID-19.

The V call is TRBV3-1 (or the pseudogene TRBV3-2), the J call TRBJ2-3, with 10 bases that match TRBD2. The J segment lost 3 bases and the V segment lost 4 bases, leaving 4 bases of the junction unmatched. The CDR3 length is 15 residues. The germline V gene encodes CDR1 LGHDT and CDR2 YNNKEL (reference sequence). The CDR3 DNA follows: TGTGCCAGCAGCCCCCTAGCGGGAGCGACAGATACGCAGTATTTT. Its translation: CASSPLAGATDTQYF.

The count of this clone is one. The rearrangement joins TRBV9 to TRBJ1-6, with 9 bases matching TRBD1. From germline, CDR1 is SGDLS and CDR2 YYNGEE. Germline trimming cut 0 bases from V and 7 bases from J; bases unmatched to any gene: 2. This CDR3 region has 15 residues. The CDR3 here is CASSVEGQGNSPLHF. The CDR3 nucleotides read TGTGCCAGCAGCGTAGAGGGACAGGGAAATTCACCCCTCCACTTT.

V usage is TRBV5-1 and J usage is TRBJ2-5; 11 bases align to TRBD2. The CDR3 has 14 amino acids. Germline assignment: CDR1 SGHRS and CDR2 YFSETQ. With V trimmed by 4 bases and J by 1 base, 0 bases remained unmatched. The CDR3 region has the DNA TGCGCCAGCAGCCTAGCGGGGGGCCAAGAGACCCAGTACTTC. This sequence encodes CASSLAGGQETQYF. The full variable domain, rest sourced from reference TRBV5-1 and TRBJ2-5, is KAGVTQTPRYLIKTRGQQVTLSCSPISGHRSVSWYQQTPGQGLQFLFEYFSETQRNKGNFPGRFSGRQFSNSRSEMNVSTLELGDSALYLCASSLAGGQETQYFGPGTRLLVL.

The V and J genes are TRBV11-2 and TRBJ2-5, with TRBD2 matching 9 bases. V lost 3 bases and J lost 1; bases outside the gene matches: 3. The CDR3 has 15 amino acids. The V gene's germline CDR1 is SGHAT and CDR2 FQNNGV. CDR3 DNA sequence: TGTGCCAGCAGCTTTGCGGGAGGGCCCCAAGAGACCCAGTACTTC. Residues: CASSFAGGPQETQYF.

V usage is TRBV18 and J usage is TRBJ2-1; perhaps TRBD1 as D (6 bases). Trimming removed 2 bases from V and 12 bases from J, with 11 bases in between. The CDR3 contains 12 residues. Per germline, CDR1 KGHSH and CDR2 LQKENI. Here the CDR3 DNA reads TGTGCCAGCTCACCAAGACAGGACGTGCAGTTCTTC. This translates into CASSPRQDVQFF. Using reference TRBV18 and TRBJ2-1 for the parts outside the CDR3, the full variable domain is NAGVMQNPRHLVRRRGQEARLRCSPMKGHSHVYWYRQLPEEGLKFMVYLQKENIIDESGMPKERFSAEFPKEGPSILRIQQVVRGDSAAYFCASSPRQDVQFFGPGTRLTVL.

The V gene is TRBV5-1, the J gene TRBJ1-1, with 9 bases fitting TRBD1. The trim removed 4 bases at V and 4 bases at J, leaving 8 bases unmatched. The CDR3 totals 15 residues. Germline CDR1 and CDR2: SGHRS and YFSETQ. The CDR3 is CASSPQQGAGTEAFF. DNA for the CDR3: TGCGCCAGCAGCCCTCAACAGGGGGCCGGCACTGAAGCTTTCTTT.

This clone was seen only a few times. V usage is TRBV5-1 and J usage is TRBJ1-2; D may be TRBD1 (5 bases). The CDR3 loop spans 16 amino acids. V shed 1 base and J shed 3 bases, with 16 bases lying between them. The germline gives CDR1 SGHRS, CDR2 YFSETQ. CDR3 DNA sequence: TGCGCCAGCAGCTTGTTGATTGGGGAAGGGGACTATGGCTACACCTTC. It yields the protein CASSLLIGEGDYGYTF.

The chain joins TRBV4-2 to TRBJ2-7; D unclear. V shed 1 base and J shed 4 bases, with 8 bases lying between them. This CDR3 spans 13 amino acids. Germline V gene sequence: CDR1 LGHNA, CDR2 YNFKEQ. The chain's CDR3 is CASSQGTRYEQYF. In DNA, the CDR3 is TGTGCCAGCAGCCAAGGTACTCGGTACGAGCAGTACTTC.

For the CDR3, the DNA is TGTGCCAGCCTGGGGGACACCCTAAACTATGGCTACACCTTC. Its translation is CASLGDTLNYGYTF. The chain has TRBV5-4 and TRBJ1-2, with D possibly TRBD1 on 6 matching bases. CDR3 length: 14 amino acids. The V end lost 7 bases, the J end lost 2 bases, and 15 bases lay between the germline ends. Per germline, CDR1 SGHNT and CDR2 YYREEE (reference sequence).

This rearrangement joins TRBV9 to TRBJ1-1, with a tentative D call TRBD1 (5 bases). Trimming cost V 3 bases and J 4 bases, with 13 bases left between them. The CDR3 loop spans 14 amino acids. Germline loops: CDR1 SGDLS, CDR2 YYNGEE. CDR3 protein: CASSAPGKGTEAFF. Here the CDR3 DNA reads TGTGCCAGCAGCGCCCCAGGGAAGGGCACTGAAGCTTTCTTT.

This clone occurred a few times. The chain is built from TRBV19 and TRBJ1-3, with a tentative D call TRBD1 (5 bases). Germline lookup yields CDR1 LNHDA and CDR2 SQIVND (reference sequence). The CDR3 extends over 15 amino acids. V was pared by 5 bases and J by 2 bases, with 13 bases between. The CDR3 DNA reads TGTGCCAGTAGTGCCTCGGACATCACTGGAAACACCATATATTTT. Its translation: CASSASDITGNTIYF.

The CDR3 DNA sequence: TGTGCCAGCAGCGAGACTAGCGGGAGGCCCTCCTACAATGAGCAGTTCTTC. Amino acid sequence: CASSETSGRPSYNEQFF. The chain is built from TRBV13 and TRBJ2-1, with 13 bases lining up with TRBD2. CDR1 is PRHDT, CDR2 FYEKMQ, per germline (reference sequence). The CDR3 is 17 amino acids. J gave up 0 bases and V 5 bases, and 4 bases lay outside the gene matches.

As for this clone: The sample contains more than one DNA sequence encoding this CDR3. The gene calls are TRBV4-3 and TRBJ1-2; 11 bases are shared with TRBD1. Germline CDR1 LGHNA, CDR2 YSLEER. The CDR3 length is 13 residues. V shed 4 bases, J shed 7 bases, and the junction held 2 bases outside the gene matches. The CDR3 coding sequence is TGCGCCAGCAGCCCTGGACAGGGGGCTGGCTACACCTTC. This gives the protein CASSPGQGAGYTF.

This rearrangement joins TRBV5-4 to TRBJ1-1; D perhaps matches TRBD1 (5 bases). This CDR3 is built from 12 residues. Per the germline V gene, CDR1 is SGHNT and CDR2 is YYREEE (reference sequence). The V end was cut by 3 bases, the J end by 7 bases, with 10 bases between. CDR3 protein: CASSYGTYEAFF. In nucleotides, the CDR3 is TGTGCCAGCAGCTACGGGACTTATGAAGCTTTCTTT.

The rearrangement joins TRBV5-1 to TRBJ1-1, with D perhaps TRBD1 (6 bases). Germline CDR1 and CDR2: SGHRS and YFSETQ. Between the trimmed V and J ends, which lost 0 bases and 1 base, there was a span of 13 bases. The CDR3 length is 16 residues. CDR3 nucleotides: TGCGCCAGCAGCTTGGGAGGGGGAGCACAGAACACTGAAGCTTTCTTT. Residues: CASSLGGGAQNTEAFF.

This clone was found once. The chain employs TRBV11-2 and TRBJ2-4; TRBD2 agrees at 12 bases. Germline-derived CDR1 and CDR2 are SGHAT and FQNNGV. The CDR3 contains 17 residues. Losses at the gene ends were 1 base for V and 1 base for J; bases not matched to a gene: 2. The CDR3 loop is CASSLGGLAGAKNIQYF. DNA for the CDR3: TGTGCCAGCAGCTTAGGGGGACTAGCGGGTGCCAAAAACATTCAGTACTTC.

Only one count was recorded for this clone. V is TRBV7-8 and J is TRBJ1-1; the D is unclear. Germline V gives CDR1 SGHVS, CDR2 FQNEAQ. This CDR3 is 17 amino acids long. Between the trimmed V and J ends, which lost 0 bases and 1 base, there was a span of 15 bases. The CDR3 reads CASSLAQGRPGNTEAFF. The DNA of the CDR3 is TGTGCCAGCAGCTTAGCGCAAGGGAGGCCTGGGAACACTGAAGCTTTCTTT.

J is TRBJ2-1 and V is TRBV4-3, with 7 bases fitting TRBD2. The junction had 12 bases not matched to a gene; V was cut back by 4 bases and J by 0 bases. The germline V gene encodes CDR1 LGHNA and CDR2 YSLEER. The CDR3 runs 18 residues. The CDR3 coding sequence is TGCGCCAGCAGCCCCGCCGGGGTGCGGGGGAGCTCCTACAATGAGCAGTTCTTC. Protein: CASSPAGVRGSSYNEQFF.

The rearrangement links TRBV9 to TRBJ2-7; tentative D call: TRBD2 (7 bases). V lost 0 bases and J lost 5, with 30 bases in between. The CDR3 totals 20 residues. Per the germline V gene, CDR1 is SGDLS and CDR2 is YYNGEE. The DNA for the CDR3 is TGTGCCAGCAGCGTAGACACCGGCAAGGGGGGGGAGGCCGTGTTCCACGAGCAGTACTTC. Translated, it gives CASSVDTGKGGEAVFHEQYF.

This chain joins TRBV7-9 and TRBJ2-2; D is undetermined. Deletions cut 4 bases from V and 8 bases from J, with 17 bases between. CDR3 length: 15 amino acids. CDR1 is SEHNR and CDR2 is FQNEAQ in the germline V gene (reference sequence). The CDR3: CASSSPASNQGELFF. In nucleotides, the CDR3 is TGTGCCAGCAGCTCCCCCGCCTCAAATCAGGGGGAGCTGTTTTTT.

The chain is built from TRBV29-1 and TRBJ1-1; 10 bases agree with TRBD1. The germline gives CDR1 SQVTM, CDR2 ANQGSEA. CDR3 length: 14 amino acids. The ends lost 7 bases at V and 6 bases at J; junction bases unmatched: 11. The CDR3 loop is CSGFRQGARAEAFF. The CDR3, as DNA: TGCAGCGGGTTCAGACAGGGGGCGAGAGCTGAAGCTTTCTTT.

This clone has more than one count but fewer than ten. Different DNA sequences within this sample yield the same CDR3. In nucleotides, the CDR3 is TGTGCCAGCAGCTTGGGGCAGGGATCTTCTGGAAACACCATATATTTT. Residues: CASSLGQGSSGNTIYF. The chain combines TRBV28 with TRBJ1-3; D perhaps matches TRBD1 (5 bases). The CDR3 has 16 amino acids. V lost 6 bases, J lost 1 base, and 16 bases lay in between. Germline V gene data show CDR1 as MDHEN and CDR2 as SYDVKM.